A single sample is the source of the 32 T cell receptor beta chains below, sequenced in a study of persistence of HIV-infected CD4 T cells. Lysates of CMV-infected fibroblasts at 10 ug/mL stimulated these cells. Memory cells lacking CD40L and CD69 with high CD45RO were sorted. No antigen has been identified for these receptors. The immunoSEQ assay was version 4, run in survey mode. The table came from immunoSEQ multiplex PCR; TCRdb's copy has only in-frame clones and leaves some out. The data hold tens of thousands of clones, with approximately 78% observed a single time. The sequencing here drew on CD4+ T cells sorted from PBMCs after approximately 20-hour stimulation, taken from a patient who received antiretroviral therapy. These receptors were obtained from an adult woman with HIV who was CMV-seropositive.

J is TRBJ2-7 and V is TRBV2; no clear D. The CDR3 extends over 15 amino acids. Trimming stripped 10 bases from V and 3 bases from J, with 22 bases between. CDR1 SNHLY and CDR2 FYNNEI come from the germline V gene. CDR3: CATKPVQQWDYEQYF. CDR3 in DNA: TGTGCCACCAAACCCGTCCAACAGTGGGACTACGAGCAGTACTTC.

V and J are TRBV5-8 and TRBJ2-7, with D possibly called TRBD1 or TRBD2 (6 bases each). This CDR3 is built from 12 residues. Germline CDR1 SGHTS, CDR2 YDEGEE. Trimming stripped 5 bases from V and 3 bases from J, with 9 bases between. In DNA form, the CDR3 reads TGTGCCAGCAGGCGGGACAACTACGAGCAGTACGTC. It codes for CASRRDNYEQYV.

This chain links TRBV24-1 with TRBJ2-1; D might be TRBD2 (5 bases). V was cut by 9 bases and J by 5 bases, with 7 bases left in between. The CDR3 extends over 11 amino acids. Germline V gene data show CDR1 as KGHDR and CDR2 as SFDVKD. CDR3 protein: CATERNNEQFF. In DNA, the CDR3 is TGTGCCACCGAGCGGAACAATGAGCAGTTCTTC.

V is TRBV7-8 and J is TRBJ2-3; D not resolved. The germline V gene encodes CDR1 SGHVS and CDR2 FQNEAQ. The CDR3 spans 14 residues. V was cut by 2 bases and J by 7 bases, with 13 bases left in between. CDR3 coding DNA: TGTGCCAGCAGCTTAACCCGGACGCGCCATACGCAGTATTTT. Translated: CASSLTRTRHTQYF.

The gene calls are TRBV9 and TRBJ2-7; 11 nucleotides line up with TRBD1. The germline V gene has CDR1 SGDLS and CDR2 YYNGEE. This CDR3 is built from 15 residues. The V gene end was trimmed by 4 bases and the J gene end by 3 bases; junction bases not matched to a gene: 6. The CDR3 spells CASSPGQGAVYEQYF. Written as DNA, the CDR3 is TGTGCCAGCAGCCCCGGACAGGGGGCAGTCTACGAGCAGTACTTC.

The CDR3, as DNA: TGTGCCTCCAGGAGCGGGGGGCCCTCCTACGAGCAGTACTTC. Its protein is CASRSGGPSYEQYF. The V and J genes are TRBV28 and TRBJ2-7; 9 nucleotides line up with TRBD2. V shed 11 bases, J shed 0 bases, and the junction held 8 bases outside the gene matches. The length of the CDR3 is 14 residues. Germline assignment: CDR1 MDHEN and CDR2 SYDVKM.

The CDR3 nucleotides read TGTGCCAGCTCACCACGGGTTTTGGGGGATCCGGGGAGCAGTGGCTACACCTTC. It encodes CASSPRVLGDPGSSGYTF. The chain links TRBV18 to TRBJ1-2, with a tentative D call TRBD1 (5 bases). The length of the CDR3 is 18 residues. Germline CDR1 KGHSH, CDR2 LQKENI. With 1 base removed from V and 7 bases from J, the gap between germline ends came to 25 bases.

The chain couples TRBV5-5 to TRBJ2-7, with TRBD1 as a possible D gene (6 bases). Germline V gives CDR1 SGHKS, CDR2 YYEKEE (reference sequence). The CDR3 loop spans 15 amino acids. V was clipped by 0 bases and J by 0 bases, with 10 bases between them. DNA of the CDR3: TGTGCCAGCAGCTTGGACACAGGGTTCTCCTACGAGCAGTACGTC. This sequence encodes CASSLDTGFSYEQYV.

The chain recombines TRBV7-2 with TRBJ1-1; TRBD1 is a possible D gene (6 bases). The V and J ends lost 5 bases and 9 bases respectively, with 19 bases between them. Germline CDR1 is SGHTA and CDR2 is FQGNSA. The CDR3 is 14 amino acids. CDR3 region: CASSPAGGARKAFF. The DNA of the CDR3 is TGTGCCAGCAGCCCGGCTGGGGGGGCGCGGAAAGCTTTCTTT.

The genes are TRBV29-1 and TRBJ1-1, with D possibly being TRBD1 (5 bases). Germline CDR1 SQVTM, CDR2 ANQGSEA. The CDR3 is 12 residues long. V was pared by 5 bases and J by 1 base, with 8 bases between. In DNA form, the CDR3 reads TGCAGCGTTCGGGACCAGAACACTGAAGCTTTCTTT. This gives the protein CSVRDQNTEAFF.

CDR3 in DNA: TGTGCCAGTAATGCGGGGACTTACTCCTACAATGAGCAGTTCTTC. The encoded protein is CASNAGTYSYNEQFF. The chain has TRBV19 and TRBJ2-1; perhaps TRBD2 as D (6 bases). V was pared by 7 bases and J by 0 bases, with 13 bases between. Germline values: CDR1 LNHDA, CDR2 SQIVND (reference sequence). CDR3 length equals 15 residues.

This rearrangement joins TRBV3-1 (or the pseudogene TRBV3-2) to TRBJ1-4; D is possibly TRBD1 (5 bases). The CDR3 extends over 11 amino acids. Germline assignment: CDR1 LGHDT and CDR2 YNNKEL (reference sequence). Trimming took off 4 bases at V and 17 bases at J, with 14 bases between the two ends. The CDR3 coding sequence is TGTGCCAGCAGCCGAGAGACAGAGCTCTTTTTT. This translates into CASSRETELFF.

This chain links TRBV30 with TRBJ1-5; D is perhaps TRBD1 (6 bases). Germline V gene lookup returns CDR1 GTSNPN and CDR2 SVGIG (reference sequence). The CDR3 sequence is 15 residues long. Trimming shortened V by 1 base and J by 6 bases, and 16 bases separated the two germline ends. Here the CDR3 DNA reads TGTGCCTGGAGTGAACGACAGATCAGGGGTCAGCCCCAGCATTTT. Translated: CAWSERQIRGQPQHF.

The chain couples TRBV24-1 to TRBJ2-2, with TRBD2 identical over 7 bases. The CDR3 loop spans 16 amino acids. V dropped 0 bases and J dropped 4; count of bases not matched to a gene: 4. Per germline, CDR1 KGHDR and CDR2 SFDVKD. This chain's CDR3 is CATSDLLIAGTGELFF. DNA for the CDR3: TGTGCCACCAGTGATTTGTTAATAGCGGGCACCGGGGAGCTGTTTTTT.

This chain joins TRBV11-3 and TRBJ2-1; TRBD1 is a possible D gene (6 bases). The CDR3 is 14 amino acids. In germline, CDR1 is SGHNT, CDR2 YENEEA. Deletions cut 3 bases from V and 4 bases from J, with 10 bases between. The CDR3 bases are TGTGCCAGCAGCTTGGCAGGGGAATACAATGAGCAGTTCTTC. Translation gives CASSLAGEYNEQFF.

V and J are TRBV27 and TRBJ1-1, with 9 bases fitting TRBD1. Per the germline V gene, CDR1 is MNHEY and CDR2 is SMNVEV (reference sequence). J gave up 3 bases and V 6 bases, and 8 bases lay outside the gene matches. This CDR3 comprises 15 residues. CDR3 sequence: CASRPFGTGYTEAFF. The CDR3 coding sequence is TGTGCCAGCAGACCGTTCGGGACAGGGTACACTGAAGCTTTCTTT.

The genes are TRBV20-1 and TRBJ2-6; the D gene is possibly TRBD2 (5 bases). The CDR3 covers 15 residues. The V end lost 3 bases, the J end lost 0 bases, and 9 bases lay between the germline ends. The germline V gene encodes CDR1 DFQATT and CDR2 SNEGSKA (reference sequence). The CDR3 DNA sequence: TGCAGTGCTAGTGGCGGACTCTCTGGGGCCAACGTCCTGACTTTC. It codes for CSASGGLSGANVLTF.

The chain carries TRBV6-1 and TRBJ2-7; D possibly corresponds to TRBD1 (5 bases). The ends were cut back, 0 bases at V and 3 bases at J, with 6 bases in the middle. The CDR3 has 13 residues. Germline values: CDR1 MNHNS, CDR2 SASEGT. The CDR3, as DNA: TGTGCCAGCAGTGAAGCAGGGGTCTACGAGCAGTACGTC. Encoded protein: CASSEAGVYEQYV.

The chain recombines TRBV4-1 with TRBJ2-3; D may correspond to TRBD1 or TRBD2 (5 bases each). The V and J ends lost 5 bases and 0 bases respectively, with 18 bases between them. Germline V gene lookup returns CDR1 MGHRA and CDR2 YSYEKL. The CDR3 runs 17 residues. CDR3 protein: CASSFRYRDPSTDTQYF. The CDR3 nucleotides are TGCGCCAGCAGCTTTCGTTACCGGGACCCTAGCACAGATACGCAGTATTTT.

The chain recombines TRBV2 with TRBJ1-1, with D perhaps matching TRBD1 (5 bases). This CDR3 contains 14 residues. CDR1 SNHLY and CDR2 FYNNEI come from the germline V gene. V was shortened by 2 bases and J by 6 bases, with 13 bases between the two germline ends. CDR3 DNA sequence: TGTGCCAGCAGTGAAATTCCCGGGGACGCTGAAGCTTTCTTT. Its translation is CASSEIPGDAEAFF.

V and J are TRBV2 and TRBJ2-7; D unclear. This CDR3 has 12 residues. V lost 3 bases and J lost 4, with 7 bases in between. The germline V gene has CDR1 SNHLY and CDR2 FYNNEI. The CDR3, as DNA: TGTGCCAGCAGTGACTATAGGTACGAGCAGTACGTC. The encoded protein is CASSDYRYEQYV.

The rearrangement uses TRBV5-4 and TRBJ2-3; TRBD1 or TRBD2 may be the D gene (6 bases each). The ends were cut back, 4 bases at V and 4 bases at J, with 10 bases in the middle. This CDR3 comprises 13 residues. The germline CDR1 and CDR2 sequences are SGHNT and YYREEE (reference sequence). The CDR3 is CASSLGGSDTQYF. CDR3 sequence (DNA): TGTGCCAGCAGCCTGGGGGGCTCAGATACGCAGTATTTT.

For the CDR3, the DNA is TGTGCCAGCAGCTTAGCGGATGGGACTAGCGGGGACAATGAGCAGTTCTTC. Amino acids: CASSLADGTSGDNEQFF. The rearrangement uses TRBV7-3 and TRBJ2-1; 13 nucleotides agree with TRBD2. CDR1 is SGHTA and CDR2 is FQGTGA in the germline V gene. Losses at the gene ends were 2 bases for V and 5 bases for J; bases not matched to a gene: 6. This CDR3 comprises 17 residues.

This clone has a handful of counts. V usage is TRBV30 and J usage is TRBJ1-5; D perhaps matches TRBD1 (6 bases). The ends were cut back, 0 bases at V and 6 bases at J, with 18 bases in the middle. The length of the CDR3 is 16 residues. CDR1 is GTSNPN and CDR2 is SVGIG in the germline V gene (reference sequence). The chain's CDR3 is CAWSVPLTGRAQPQHF. CDR3 DNA sequence: TGTGCCTGGAGTGTACCCCTAACAGGGAGGGCTCAGCCCCAGCATTTT.

The chain is built from TRBV7-3 and TRBJ2-5, with D perhaps TRBD1 (6 bases). The germline V gene encodes CDR1 SGHTA and CDR2 FQGTGA. The CDR3 extends over 13 amino acids. Trimming removed 6 bases from V and 3 bases from J, with 11 bases in between. CDR3 sequence reads: CASSSGQKETQYF. CDR3 nucleotide sequence: TGTGCCAGCAGTTCCGGACAGAAAGAGACCCAGTACTTC.

V gene TRBV19 combines with J gene TRBJ1-5; 7 bases fit TRBD1. The CDR3 extends over 17 amino acids. Losses at the gene ends were 5 bases for V and 0 bases for J; bases not matched to a gene: 10. Germline values: CDR1 LNHDA, CDR2 SQIVND (reference sequence). The CDR3 DNA sequence: TGTGCCAGTAGTGCCGACAGGGACATCTATAGCAATCAGCCCCAGCATTTT. This translates into CASSADRDIYSNQPQHF.

The chain combines TRBV16 with TRBJ2-1; TRBD2 matches at 10 bases. The CDR3 has 20 amino acids. The germline CDR1 and CDR2 sequences are KGHSY and FQNENV. Trimming cost V 4 bases and J 0 bases; bases outside gene matches: 15. CDR3 sequence (DNA): TGTGCCAGCAGCCCCGGTGGTCTAGCGGGGGCCATTAGCTCCTACAATGAGCAGTTCTTC. Encoded protein: CASSPGGLAGAISSYNEQFF.

The rearrangement joins TRBV5-4 to TRBJ1-4; the match to TRBD1 covers 7 bases. The CDR3 is 18 amino acids. Unmatched junction bases numbered 20, after V lost 2 bases and J lost 10 bases. Germline V CDR1 and CDR2: SGHNT, YYREEE (reference sequence). The CDR3 sequence: CASSFPPTVKSGGRKLFF. Written as DNA, the CDR3 is TGTGCCAGCAGCTTCCCCCCGACAGTTAAGTCAGGGGGGCGAAAACTGTTTTTT.

In this sample, this clone turned up a few times. The rearrangement uses TRBV18 and TRBJ2-6, with TRBD1 as a possible D gene (7 bases). Trimming left V 3 bases short and J 0 bases short, with 15 bases between. CDR1 is KGHSH and CDR2 is LQKENI in the germline V gene. The CDR3 sequence is 18 residues long. The CDR3 coding sequence is TGTGCCAGCTCACCGCGGGACAGTTCCTACTCTGGGGCCAACGTCCTGACTTTC. Amino acid sequence: CASSPRDSSYSGANVLTF.

V usage is TRBV20-1 and J usage is TRBJ2-3, with 12 nucleotides matching TRBD2. Germline CDR1 DFQATT, CDR2 SNEGSKA (reference sequence). This CDR3 region has 16 residues. Trimming at V came to 3 bases and at J to 1 base, leaving 5 bases not matched to a gene. The CDR3 region is CSASRLAGGRTDTQYF. The CDR3 coding sequence is TGCAGTGCTAGTAGGCTAGCGGGGGGGCGCACAGATACGCAGTATTTT.

The chain links TRBV19 to TRBJ1-2; 7 bases are shared with TRBD1. With V trimmed by 3 bases and J by 8 bases, 9 bases remained unmatched. CDR1 is LNHDA and CDR2 is SQIVND in the germline V gene (reference sequence). CDR3 size: 14 residues. The CDR3 DNA reads as TGTGCCAGTAGTATTCGCTCACAGGGGAGCGGCTACACCTTC. Residues: CASSIRSQGSGYTF.

A few counts support this clone. The rearrangement links TRBV2 to TRBJ2-1, with D unclear. The length of the CDR3 is 11 residues. Germline CDR1 and CDR2: SNHLY and FYNNEI. Trimming took off 3 bases at V and 14 bases at J, with 11 bases between the two ends. The CDR3 loop is CASSEGISEFF. DNA of the CDR3: TGTGCCAGCAGTGAGGGGATTTCGGAGTTCTTC.